The entry below gives a single T cell receptor beta chain sequence along with its context. Its cognate antigen has yet to be identified. There are no base qualities to consult, and no much larger clone falls within one base. This sample was included in a study of CD8 T cells in Susac syndrome (dated by TCRdb to the late 2010s). Turning to the overall study: Repertoire sequencing was used to test whether CD8+ T cell activation and differentiation in Susac syndrome was antigen driven.

General study outcomes and caveats: The study acknowledged that relatively few individuals were included in the TCR sequencing and HLA analysis.

RNA was extracted with the RNeasy kit and roughly 0.5 to 1 ug was reverse transcribed using random hexamers. The immunoSEQ multiplex PCR assay, which covers 54 Vbeta and 13 Jbeta segments, was used to amplify TCR beta CDR3 regions. PCR amplification bias was corrected using a synthetic template baseline for primer optimization and computational correction. From the authors' description of their analysis: Reads were annotated to V, D and J genes per IMGT and analyzed with immunoSEQ Analyzer, keeping only productive sequences. To calculate clonality, Shannon entropy was normalized by log2 of the number of productive unique sequences and then subtracted from one. Public and private clones were assessed among the 100 most prevalent clones of each patient and control. Clones were defined as Susac-specific if absent from the healthy and MS cohorts, from approximately 1,100 published viral clones and from other ImmuneACCESS disease sequences. TCRdb reworked the public reads: Q25 trimming with fastp, MiXCR clone assembly, productive beta chains retained. Every CDR3 protein is listed once, alongside the most common genes and DNA of its rows. The V and J calls here are based on TCRdb, not the publication. This sample comprises 200,000 to 250,000 distinct CDR3 sequences, 95% of them detected only once. 0.08% to 0.095% of the sample rests with the top ten.

High-throughput TCR beta sequencing profiled peripheral blood CD8+ and CD4+ T cells from healthy donors, Susac syndrome patients and multiple sclerosis patients. The multiple sclerosis controls were treatment-naive patients whose relapsing-remitting disease, either stable or active, fulfilled the revised McDonald criteria. Bulk CD8+ and CD4+ T cells were purified magnetically by negative isolation, whereas CD8+ TEMRA cells were enriched by FACS. Blood was drawn into EDTA tubes, processed within 24 hours, and PBMCs were isolated by density gradient centrifugation. PBMCs intended for TCR sequencing were cryopreserved in liquid nitrogen and thawed later in a water bath at 37 degrees C. A purity of at least 90% was achieved for sorted or isolated CD4+, CD8+ and CD8+ TEMRA cells. The sequenced sample was CD4+ T cells from PBMCs. The source is a human donor with multiple sclerosis.

The DNA sequence is as follows: TGCAGTGCTAGGTTCCTTGCAGCCCGCGGTGAGCAGTTCTTC. Translated, it reads CSARFLAARGEQFF. The chain is assembled from TRBV20-1 and TRBJ2-1; the D gene cannot be named for sure. The CDR3 runs 14 residues from the cysteine to the phenylalanine. Of the read, only the CDR3 DNA is kept; its 42 bases are in frame from base 1. Via the germline V gene (reference sequence), CDR1 is DFQATT and CDR2 SNEGSKA. V and J are truncated by 3 bases and 9 bases respectively, leaving an intervening sequence of 18 bases.